A single sample gave rise to the 32 T cell receptor beta chains below, sequenced in a study of blood T cell repertoires in COVID-19. Profiling relied on immunoSEQ multiplex PCR, and the TCRdb table lists in-frame clones only, not all of them. The data contain some 300,000 clones, about 90% of them seen just once; the ten biggest clones take up over 9%. The source material was PBMCs or T cells enriched from blood (not recorded which). Receptor source: a woman between 25 and 40 years old who had recovered from COVID-19.

The chain couples TRBV5-4 to TRBJ2-7, with 13 bases matching TRBD2. CDR1 and CDR2 from the germline V gene are SGHNT and YYREEE (reference sequence). The CDR3 contains 18 residues. Trimming at V came to 3 bases and at J to 3 bases, leaving 12 bases not matched to a gene. CDR3 residues: CASSSRVMGLAGIYEQYF. In DNA, the CDR3 is TGTGCCAGCAGCTCCAGGGTGATGGGACTAGCGGGGATCTACGAGCAGTACTTC.

The rearrangement uses TRBV2 and TRBJ1-2; 8 bases are a match to TRBD1. This CDR3 is built from 15 residues. Germline CDR1 and CDR2: SNHLY and FYNNEI. The V segment lost 5 bases and the J segment 3 bases; nucleotides outside the gene matches: 8. For the CDR3, the DNA is TGTGCCAGCAGTTACCAGGGGGCTAGGGACTATGGCTACACCTTC. Protein: CASSYQGARDYGYTF.

The CDR3 spells CASSQGQGAYEQYF. In DNA form, the CDR3 reads TGCGCCAGCAGCCAGGGACAGGGGGCCTACGAGCAGTACTTC. The V and J genes are TRBV5-1 and TRBJ2-7; 11 bases match TRBD1. Germline-derived CDR1 and CDR2 are SGHRS and YFSETQ. The ends lost 4 bases at V and 2 bases at J; junction bases unmatched: 2. The CDR3 is made up of 14 amino acids.

Comments on this clone: The junction does not match germline at one end; this may be a read error. The chain couples TRBV12-3 or TRBV12-4 to TRBJ1-2; D gene ambiguous. This CDR3 region has 11 residues. The CDR3 sequence: CASSSTWEAFF. CDR3 in DNA: TGTGCCAGCAGTTCCACGTGGGAGGCCTTCTTC.

This clone is a singleton in its sample. This chain connects TRBV2 to TRBJ1-3, with D unresolved. Germline CDR1 reads SNHLY; CDR2 reads FYNNEI. The CDR3 contains 16 residues. Trimming pared 3 bases from V and 2 bases from J, leaving 14 bases between. CDR3 DNA: TGTGCCAGCAGTGACCTGGACGGGATTGCTGGAAACACCATATATTTT. Amino acid sequence: CASSDLDGIAGNTIYF.

The rearrangement joins TRBV4-1 to TRBJ1-4, with unresolved D. Germline-derived CDR1 and CDR2 are MGHRA and YSYEKL. Trimming removed 6 bases from V and 8 bases from J, with 10 bases in between. This CDR3 has 12 residues. The CDR3 DNA follows: TGCGCCAGCAGTCTCGGCGGGGAAAAACTGTTTTTT. The encoded protein is CASSLGGEKLFF.

V gene TRBV5-1 combines with J gene TRBJ2-3, with D possibly TRBD1 on 6 matching bases. CDR3 length: 17 amino acids. Germline lookup yields CDR1 SGHRS and CDR2 YFSETQ. V was trimmed by 4 bases and J by 3 bases, leaving 21 bases between them. The CDR3 here is CASSPIPTGLGTDTQYF. CDR3 DNA sequence: TGCGCCAGCAGCCCCATTCCCACAGGGTTAGGGACAGATACGCAGTATTTT.

This chain uses TRBV18 with TRBJ2-7; weak D call: TRBD1 (6 bases). Trimming left V 5 bases short and J 0 bases short, with 11 bases between. This CDR3 is 14 amino acids long. The germline gives CDR1 KGHSH, CDR2 LQKENI. CDR3 residues: CASSAQDSSYEQYF. The CDR3, as DNA: TGTGCCAGCTCAGCCCAGGACAGCTCCTACGAGCAGTACTTC.

The V and J genes are TRBV15 and TRBJ1-4; TRBD1 matches at 8 bases. V lost 1 base to trimming and J lost 6 bases; unmatched junction nucleotides: 19. Germline-derived CDR1 and CDR2 are LNHNV and YYDKDF (reference sequence). The CDR3 has 20 residues. The CDR3 DNA sequence: TGTGCCACCAGCAGAGTGTACCCCGGGACAGGCGGGAAGGTGGATGAAAAACTGTTTTTT. The encoded protein is CATSRVYPGTGGKVDEKLFF.

The rearrangement links TRBV7-8 to TRBJ2-7, with 9 bases matching TRBD2. The V gene end was trimmed by 3 bases and the J gene end by 5 bases; junction bases not matched to a gene: 8. This CDR3 contains 15 residues. Germline V gives CDR1 SGHVS, CDR2 FQNEAQ. CDR3 nucleotide sequence: TGTGCCAGCAGCTTTTCCTTAGCGGGAGTACACGAGCAGTACTTC. It encodes CASSFSLAGVHEQYF.

V and J are TRBV13 and TRBJ2-7; no definite D call. The CDR3 consists of 14 residues. Per germline, CDR1 PRHDT and CDR2 FYEKMQ (reference sequence). Trimming pared 0 bases from V and 5 bases from J, leaving 11 bases between. This CDR3 is CASSLGARPHEQYF. The CDR3 region has the DNA TGTGCCAGCAGCTTAGGCGCTAGACCCCACGAGCAGTACTTC.

This clone has only one observation. The rearrangement joins TRBV6-5 to TRBJ2-7; tentatively, D is TRBD2 (6 bases). The germline CDR1 and CDR2 sequences are MNHEY and SVGAGI. Trimming left V 8 bases short and J 4 bases short, with 15 bases between. The CDR3 runs to 13 residues. CDR3 amino acids: CASRYLGGYEQYF. The DNA for the CDR3 is TGTGCCAGCCGATACCTCGGGGGTTACGAGCAGTACTTC.

The chain carries TRBV19 and TRBJ1-2; 7 bases fit TRBD1. Germline V gene sequence: CDR1 LNHDA, CDR2 SQIVND (reference sequence). CDR3 length: 14 residues. V lost 3 bases, J lost 3 bases, and 4 bases stayed unmatched. CDR3 loop: CASSISGQYYGYTF. CDR3 DNA sequence: TGTGCCAGTAGTATTTCGGGACAGTACTATGGCTACACCTTC. Full variable domain (rest looked up from reference TRBV19 and TRBJ1-2): DGGITQSPKYLFRKEGQNVTLSCEQNLNHDAMYWYRQDPGQGLRLIYYSQIVNDFQKGDIAEGYSVSREKKESFPLTVTSAQKNPTAFYLCASSISGQYYGYTFGSGTRLTVV.

The chain employs TRBV3-1 (or the pseudogene TRBV3-2) and TRBJ2-7; a possible D gene is TRBD1 (5 bases). The ends were cut back, 4 bases at V and 7 bases at J, with 17 bases in the middle. This CDR3 region has 14 residues. Germline lookup yields CDR1 LGHDT and CDR2 YNNKEL (reference sequence). In DNA form, the CDR3 reads TGTGCCAGCAGCCTCGTCGAGGCCCCAGGGGAGCAGTACTTC. Amino acid sequence: CASSLVEAPGEQYF.

The chain is built from TRBV4-2 and TRBJ1-5, with D possibly being TRBD1 (6 bases). The CDR3 has 15 amino acids. Germline V gene sequence: CDR1 LGHNA, CDR2 YNFKEQ. The V and J ends lost 0 bases and 5 bases respectively, with 11 bases between them. CDR3 sequence (DNA): TGTGCCAGCAGCCAAGATGGATCAGGGGATCAGCCCCAGCATTTT. Translating gives CASSQDGSGDQPQHF.

The gene calls are TRBV6-2 or TRBV6-3 and TRBJ1-5; 8 nucleotides match TRBD1. V gave up 2 bases and J gave up 4 bases; unmatched junction bases: 7. The length of the CDR3 is 16 residues. CDR1 and CDR2 (germline): MNHEY, SVGEGT. Here the CDR3 reads CASSYIDRGLNQPQHF. The CDR3 region has the DNA TGTGCCAGCAGTTACATAGACAGGGGCCTGAATCAGCCCCAGCATTTT.

The chain has TRBV18 and TRBJ1-2; D not resolved. V was cut by 4 bases and J by 3 bases, with 12 bases left in between. The V gene's germline CDR1 is KGHSH and CDR2 LQKENI. The CDR3 sequence is 14 residues long. Here the CDR3 DNA reads TGTGCCAGCTCACGACAAGAACTCGACTATGGCTACACCTTC. This sequence encodes CASSRQELDYGYTF.

The chain has TRBV29-1 and TRBJ2-7; 9 nucleotides align to TRBD1. Germline CDR1 and CDR2: SQVTM and ANQGSEA. The CDR3 is 14 amino acids. The ends lost 0 bases at V and 6 bases at J; junction bases unmatched: 6. CDR3: CSVEDRDRALEQYF. CDR3 sequence (DNA): TGCAGCGTTGAAGATCGGGACAGGGCCCTCGAGCAGTACTTC.

The chain combines TRBV3-1 (or the pseudogene TRBV3-2) with TRBJ2-7, with TRBD1 as a possible D gene (5 bases). CDR1 is LGHDT and CDR2 is YNNKEL in the germline V gene (reference sequence). V was pared by 0 bases and J by 3 bases, with 12 bases between. The CDR3 runs 15 residues. The CDR3 is CASSQDITGSYEQYF. For the CDR3, the DNA is TGTGCCAGCAGCCAAGATATTACAGGTAGCTACGAGCAGTACTTC.

This clone has a single count. This chain connects TRBV5-5 to TRBJ2-7; 11 bases align to TRBD2. V dropped 4 bases and J dropped 0; count of bases not matched to a gene: 6. The length of the CDR3 is 16 residues. Per the germline V gene, CDR1 is SGHKS and CDR2 is YYEKEE (reference sequence). The CDR3 reads CASSHHTSGSSYEQYF. Here the CDR3 DNA reads TGTGCCAGCAGCCACCATACTAGCGGGAGCTCCTACGAGCAGTACTTC.

This chain links TRBV13 with TRBJ1-1; D is uncertain. Germline lookup yields CDR1 PRHDT and CDR2 FYEKMQ (reference sequence). This CDR3 comprises 17 residues. Deletions cut 0 bases from V and 6 bases from J, with 20 bases between. The CDR3: CASSLGEGGLGRAEAFF. The DNA for the CDR3 is TGTGCCAGCAGCTTAGGAGAGGGAGGGTTGGGTCGTGCTGAAGCTTTCTTT.

The rearrangement links TRBV5-1 to TRBJ1-2; no definite D call. Germline V gives CDR1 SGHRS, CDR2 YFSETQ. V lost 0 bases and J 0 bases, leaving 9 bases between the germline ends. The length of the CDR3 is 15 residues. For the CDR3, the DNA is TGCGCCAGCAGCTTGGATGTCGGGGCTAACTATGGCTACACCTTC. Residues: CASSLDVGANYGYTF.

The rearrangement uses TRBV12-3 or TRBV12-4 and TRBJ1-3; no clear D gene. This CDR3 region has 11 residues. Trimming removed 11 bases from V and 3 bases from J, with 8 bases in between. The DNA of the CDR3 is TGTGCCGGAGGGCTTGGAAACACCATATATTTT. Amino acids: CAGGLGNTIYF.

The chain has TRBV7-2 and TRBJ1-4; 7 bases are a match to TRBD1. Germline V gene lookup returns CDR1 SGHTA and CDR2 FQGNSA. CDR3 length equals 13 residues. The trim removed 5 bases at V and 5 bases at J, leaving 2 bases unmatched. The CDR3 loop reads CASSDRANEKLFF. The DNA of the CDR3 is TGTGCCAGCAGCGACAGGGCGAATGAAAAACTGTTTTTT.

V usage is TRBV10-3 and J usage is TRBJ1-4, with TRBD1 as a possible D gene (5 bases). Per the germline V gene, CDR1 is ENHRY and CDR2 is SYGVKD. This CDR3 is built from 15 residues. Trimming pared 9 bases from V and 6 bases from J, leaving 20 bases between. The CDR3 region is CAIGRTGMEDEKLFF. The DNA for the CDR3 is TGTGCCATTGGGCGTACAGGAATGGAAGATGAAAAACTGTTTTTT.

V is TRBV19 and J is TRBJ2-1; TRBD1 aligns across 7 bases. V dropped 2 bases and J dropped 9; count of bases not matched to a gene: 13. The CDR3 covers 16 residues. The germline V gene encodes CDR1 LNHDA and CDR2 SQIVND (reference sequence). The CDR3 DNA is TGTGCCAGTAGTATAAGCCAGGGGGTCCCCCGGGGTGAGCAGTTCTTC. It encodes CASSISQGVPRGEQFF.

This clone was recorded only once. J is TRBJ2-3 and V is TRBV4-2, with 9 nucleotides matching TRBD2. Trimming removed 3 bases from V and 5 bases from J; junction bases left unmatched: 12. Germline values: CDR1 LGHNA, CDR2 YNFKEQ. This CDR3 is 17 amino acids long. The chain's CDR3 is CASSHAGTSRPGDTQYF. CDR3 coding DNA: TGTGCCAGCAGCCATGCCGGGACTAGCCGACCAGGAGATACGCAGTATTTT.

The chain employs TRBV28 and TRBJ2-1, with a possible D match to TRBD1 (6 bases). Germline-derived CDR1 and CDR2 are MDHEN and SYDVKM. V was pared by 7 bases and J by 7 bases, with 11 bases between. CDR3 length: 12 residues. DNA of the CDR3: TGTGCCAGCAAGACAGGTTGGAATGAGCAGTTCTTC. Its protein is CASKTGWNEQFF.

This sequence joins TRBV6-6 and TRBJ2-7, with D maybe TRBD2 (6 bases). Trimming took off 6 bases at V and 7 bases at J, with 13 bases between the two ends. CDR1 is MNHNY, CDR2 SVGAGI, per germline (reference sequence). The CDR3 is made up of 12 amino acids. In nucleotides, the CDR3 is TGTGCCAGCAGCACAATGGAGGGAGAGCAGTACTTC. Protein product: CASSTMEGEQYF.

The rearrangement joins TRBV6-5 to TRBJ1-4; 7 positions match TRBD1. The CDR3 has 12 residues. Trimming cost V 8 bases and J 6 bases; bases outside gene matches: 3. The germline gives CDR1 MNHEY, CDR2 SVGAGI. The CDR3 DNA reads TGTGCCAGCCGGGACAGTTATGAAAAACTGTTTTTT. This translates into CASRDSYEKLFF.

The chain employs TRBV6-8 and TRBJ1-6, with no clear D. The CDR3 length is 15 residues. The germline V gene encodes CDR1 MNHGY and CDR2 SAAAGT. Deletions cut 0 bases from V and 9 bases from J, with 12 bases between. The CDR3 DNA is TGTGCCAGCAGTTACTCGAGTTCGTCGGGTTCACCCCTCCACTTT. It yields the protein CASSYSSSSGSPLHF.

The chain links TRBV12-2 to TRBJ1-2. TRBV12-2 is a recognized pseudogene. CDR3 length: 13 residues. The chain's CDR3 is CASRLVSVHGYTF. CDR3 DNA: TGTGCAAGTCGCTTAGTTTCTGTTCATGGCTACACCTTC.